These T cell receptor beta chains were read from a single sample in a study of blood T cells in healthy people across ages. TCRdb fed the 5' RACE reads into MiXCR, producing one record per CDR3 protein. Found here are approximately 780,000 distinct CDR3 sequences, roughly 24% of them singletons; the top ten hold about 3%. These data also featured in a second study, about T cells of mothers and their children.

The material sequenced was blood. The receptors here all came from a boy aged 5-17 years in good health. CDR3s include the opening cysteine and the closing phenylalanine or tryptophan. A D gene is named only where the DNA matches it firmly. Not every row has a clone size; where given, it reads once, few, many or a size class.

>-|-|TRBJ1-5|TRBV10-3
CAISESGGAVAQPQHF
TGTGCCATCAGTGAGTCCGGGGGCGCGGTTGCTCAGCCCCAGCATTTT
>TRBD2|-|TRBJ2-3|TRBV5-1
CASSLPGLAGTDTQYF
TGCGCCAGCAGCTTGCCGGGACTAGCGGGCACAGATACGCAGTATTTT
>-|-|TRBJ1-2|TRBV10-3
CAITFDRTSNSLSYTF
TGTGCCATCACCTTCGACAGGACGTCTAACTCGTTGAGCTACACCTTC
>TRBD2|-|TRBJ2-5|TRBV3-1
CASSQDEGIAGGYQETQYF
TGTGCCAGCAGCCAAGATGAGGGGATAGCGGGGGGTTACCAAGAGACCCAGTACTTC
>-|-|TRBJ1-2|TRBV29-1
CSVEGSRGYGYTF
TGCAGCGTTGAGGGTTCCCGGGGATATGGCTACACCTTC
>-|-|TRBJ2-3|TRBV6-5
CASKRQAGTDTQYF
TGTGCCAGCAAGCGACAGGCTGGCACAGATACGCAGTATTTT
>-|-|TRBJ2-5|TRBV7-7
CASSLDPGGETQYF
TGTGCCAGCAGCTTAGATCCCGGTGGAGAGACCCAGTACTTC
>-|-|TRBJ1-4|TRBV20-1
CSLGYPDNEKLFF
TGCAGCCTTGGGTACCCCGATAATGAAAAACTGTTTTTT
>TRBD2|-|TRBJ2-5|TRBV7-3
CASSLTRGARETQYF
TGTGCCAGCAGCTTAACGCGGGGGGCTCGGGAGACCCAGTACTTC
>-|-|TRBJ2-5|TRBV28
CASSLTGSGKKETQYF
TGTGCCAGCAGTTTAACAGGGTCAGGAAAAAAAGAGACCCAGTACTTC
>-|once|TRBJ2-1|TRBV9
CASSVKVRVTIDEQFF
TGTGCCAGCAGCGTAAAGGTGAGAGTGACTATCGATGAGCAGTTCTTC
>-|-|TRBJ2-3|TRBV7-2
CASSLSRVYFTDTQYF
TGTGCCAGCAGCTTATCCAGGGTGTATTTTACAGATACGCAGTATTTT
>TRBD2|once|TRBJ2-3|TRBV12-3/TRBV12-4
CASSSSGGPADAQYF
TGTGCCAGCAGCTCTAGCGGGGGGCCCGCAGATGCGCAGTATTTT
>-|few|TRBJ1-4|TRBV15
CATSRDNREGEKLFF
TGTGCCACCAGCAGAGATAACAGGGAGGGCGAAAAACTGTTTTTT
>-|-|TRBJ2-3|TRBV2
CASSWAFGSTDTQYF
TGTGCCAGCTCTTGGGCATTTGGAAGCACAGATACGCAGTATTTT
>TRBD2|few|TRBJ2-7|TRBV28
CTSSLSGLAFEQYF
TGTACCAGCAGTTTATCCGGACTAGCTTTCGAGCAGTACTTC
>-|-|TRBJ2-5|TRBV20-1
CSAVPDRRGLVTQYF
TGCAGTGCTGTACCAGACAGGAGGGGTTTGGTGACCCAGTACTTC
>-|few|TRBJ2-1|TRBV11-1
CASSLGMTGRAQYNEQFF
TGTGCCAGCAGCTTAGGCATGACGGGGCGGGCGCAGTACAATGAGCAGTTCTTC
>-|-|TRBJ1-4|TRBV20-1
CSARKRLELFF
TGCAGTGCTAGAAAGAGACTGGAACTGTTTTTT
>TRBD1|few|TRBJ2-7|TRBV10-2
CASSEPRQGPEQYF
TGCGCCAGCAGTGAGCCACGACAGGGCCCCGAGCAGTACTTC
>TRBD1|few|TRBJ2-3|TRBV29-1
CGVQAVGQGISDTQYF
TGCGGCGTCCAAGCCGTCGGACAGGGTATTTCAGATACGCAGTATTTT
>-|few|TRBJ1-4|TRBV5-5
CASSLSSTAGVF
TGTGCCAGCAGCTTAAGTTCGACCGCTGGGGTTTTT
>TRBD1|once|TRBJ2-5|TRBV19
CASSLQGMQETQYF
TGTGCCAGCTCCTTACAGGGGATGCAAGAGACCCAGTACTTC
>-|-|TRBJ1-1|TRBV2
CASSVRRDTEAFF
TGTGCCAGCAGTGTTCGCAGGGACACTGAAGCTTTCTTT
>-|few|TRBJ2-5|TRBV2
CASTTDSQEETQYF
TGTGCCAGCACCACGGACAGCCAGGAAGAGACCCAGTACTTC
>-|-|TRBJ1-2|TRBV10-3
CAISSGADYGYTF
TGTGCCATCAGTAGCGGGGCCGACTATGGCTACACCTTC
>-|-|TRBJ2-4|TRBV12-3/TRBV12-4
CASSLDYIQYF
TGTGCCAGCAGTTTAGACTACATTCAGTACTTC
>TRBD1|few|TRBJ1-2|TRBV5-1
CASSSTGVTYGYTF
TGCGCCAGCAGCTCGACAGGGGTCACCTATGGCTACACCTTC
>-|few|TRBJ2-3|TRBV20-1
CSARGTPSTSSTQYF
TGCAGTGCTAGAGGAACACCTTCAACTAGCAGTACGCAGTATTTT
>-|-|TRBJ2-2|TRBV4-3
CASSPQPLTATGELFF
TGCGCCAGCAGCCCGCAACCTCTGACAGCCACCGGGGAGCTGTTTTTT
>-|once|TRBJ2-5|TRBV12-3/TRBV12-4
CASRGSSGYQETQYF
TGTGCCAGCAGGGGATCCAGCGGTTACCAAGAGACCCAGTACTTC
>TRBD1|-|TRBJ2-6|TRBV24-1
CATSDWADRAGANVLTF
TGTGCCACCAGTGATTGGGCAGACAGGGCTGGGGCCAACGTCCTGACTTTC
>-|-|TRBJ2-5|TRBV29-1
CSVEEERVQETQYF
TGCAGCGTTGAAGAAGAGAGGGTGCAAGAGACCCAGTACTTC
>-|-|TRBJ2-1|TRBV6-5
CASSYEGGWDEQFF
TGTGCCAGCAGTTACGAGGGGGGCTGGGATGAGCAGTTCTTC
>-|few|TRBJ2-3|TRBV10-1
CASSERTYTAQYF
TGCGCCAGCAGTGAGCGGACATATACGGCGCAGTATTTT
>-|-|TRBJ1-5|TRBV3-1
CASSQMDQPQHF
TGTGCCAGCAGCCAAATGGATCAGCCCCAGCATTTT
>-|-|TRBJ1-6|TRBV3-1
CASSQDPPSPLHF
TGTGCCAGCAGCCAAGATCCTCCCTCACCCCTCCACTTT
>TRBD1|-|TRBJ2-7|TRBV7-9
CASSWTGASSYEQYF
TGTGCCAGCAGCTGGACAGGGGCAAGCTCCTACGAGCAGTACTTC
>-|few|TRBJ1-1|TRBV11-2
CASSYTQGYTEAFF
TGTGCCAGCAGCTACACCCAGGGTTACACTGAAGCTTTCTTT
>TRBD2|few|TRBJ2-1|TRBV27
CASSSPSTSTSYNEQFF
TGTGCCAGCAGTTCCCCCTCGACTAGCACGTCCTACAATGAGCAGTTCTTC
>-|many|TRBJ2-2|TRBV20-1
CSARGAGNANTGELFF
TGCAGTGCTAGGGGTGCGGGGAATGCGAACACCGGGGAGCTGTTTTTT
>TRBD2|few|TRBJ2-5|TRBV14
CASSQAYGTSEYQETQYF
TGTGCCAGCAGTCAAGCATATGGGACTAGCGAGTACCAAGAGACCCAGTACTTC
>-|-|TRBJ2-1|TRBV6-1
CASKSFSSYNEQFF
TGTGCCAGCAAGAGCTTTAGCTCCTACAATGAGCAGTTCTTC
>TRBD1|-|TRBJ2-5|TRBV6-1
CASSLDDRGWGTQYF
TGTGCCAGCAGTTTGGACGACAGGGGGTGGGGGACCCAGTACTTC
>TRBD1|few|TRBJ2-1|TRBV7-9
CASSLGRGRDEQFF
TGTGCCAGCAGCTTAGGCAGGGGGCGGGATGAGCAGTTCTTC
>TRBD2|-|TRBJ2-1|TRBV29-1
CSVGRTGLRNEQFF
TGCAGCGTTGGAAGGACGGGACTAAGAAATGAGCAGTTCTTC
>-|-|TRBJ1-2|TRBV18
CASSPPSGQPASGYTF
TGTGCCAGCTCACCCCCCTCCGGGCAGCCTGCTTCAGGCTACACCTTC